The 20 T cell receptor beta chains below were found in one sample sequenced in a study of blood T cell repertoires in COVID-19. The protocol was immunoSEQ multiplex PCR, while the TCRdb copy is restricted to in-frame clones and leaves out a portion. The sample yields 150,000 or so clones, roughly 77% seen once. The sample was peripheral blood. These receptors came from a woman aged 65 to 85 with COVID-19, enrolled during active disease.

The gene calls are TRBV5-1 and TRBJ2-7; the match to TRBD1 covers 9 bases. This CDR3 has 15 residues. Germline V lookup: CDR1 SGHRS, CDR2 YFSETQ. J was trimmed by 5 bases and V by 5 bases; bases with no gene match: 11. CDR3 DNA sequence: TGCGCCAGCAGTGCAAACAGGGGGCCAAATAACGAGCAGTACTTC. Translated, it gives CASSANRGPNNEQYF.

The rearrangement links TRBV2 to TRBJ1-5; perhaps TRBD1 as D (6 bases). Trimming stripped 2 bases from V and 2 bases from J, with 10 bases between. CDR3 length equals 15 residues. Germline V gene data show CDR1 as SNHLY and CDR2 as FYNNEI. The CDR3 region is CASSESGGRNQPQHF. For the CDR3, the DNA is TGTGCCAGCAGTGAAAGTGGGGGCCGCAATCAGCCCCAGCATTTT.

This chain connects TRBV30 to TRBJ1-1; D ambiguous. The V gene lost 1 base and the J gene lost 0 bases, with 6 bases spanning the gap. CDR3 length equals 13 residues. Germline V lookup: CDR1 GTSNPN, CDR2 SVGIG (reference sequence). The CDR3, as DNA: TGTGCCTGGAGTGCCGCGTTGAACACTGAAGCTTTCTTT. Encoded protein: CAWSAALNTEAFF.

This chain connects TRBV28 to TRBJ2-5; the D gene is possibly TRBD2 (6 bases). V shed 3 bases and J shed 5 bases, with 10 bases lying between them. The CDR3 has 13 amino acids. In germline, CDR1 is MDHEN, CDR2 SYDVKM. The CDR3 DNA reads TGTGCCAGCAGTTTCGTAGCGGTGGAGACCCAGTACTTC. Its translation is CASSFVAVETQYF.

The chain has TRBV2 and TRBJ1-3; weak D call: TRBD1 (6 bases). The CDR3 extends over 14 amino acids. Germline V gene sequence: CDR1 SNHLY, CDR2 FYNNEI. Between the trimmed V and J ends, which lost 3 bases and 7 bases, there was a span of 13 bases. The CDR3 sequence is CASSEVGARNTIYF. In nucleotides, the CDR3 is TGTGCCAGCAGTGAGGTGGGGGCGCGGAACACCATATATTTT. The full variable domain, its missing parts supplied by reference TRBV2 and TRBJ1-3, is EPEVTQTPSHQVTQMGQEVILRCVPISNHLYFYWYRQILGQKVEFLVSFYNNEISEKSEIFDDQFSVERPDGSNFTLKIRSTKLEDSAMYFCASSEVGARNTIYFGEGSWLTVV.

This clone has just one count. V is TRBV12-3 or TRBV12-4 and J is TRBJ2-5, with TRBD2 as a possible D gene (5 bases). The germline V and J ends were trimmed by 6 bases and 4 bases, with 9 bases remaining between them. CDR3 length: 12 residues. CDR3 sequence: CASRLEGETQYF. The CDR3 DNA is TGTGCCAGCAGGCTAGAGGGAGAGACCCAGTACTTC.

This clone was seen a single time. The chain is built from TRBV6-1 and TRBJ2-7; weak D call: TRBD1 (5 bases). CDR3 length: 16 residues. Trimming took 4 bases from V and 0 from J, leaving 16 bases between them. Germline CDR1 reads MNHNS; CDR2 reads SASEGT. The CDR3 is CASSVLKGASSYEQYF. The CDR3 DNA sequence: TGTGCCAGCAGTGTCCTCAAAGGGGCCAGCTCCTACGAGCAGTACTTC.

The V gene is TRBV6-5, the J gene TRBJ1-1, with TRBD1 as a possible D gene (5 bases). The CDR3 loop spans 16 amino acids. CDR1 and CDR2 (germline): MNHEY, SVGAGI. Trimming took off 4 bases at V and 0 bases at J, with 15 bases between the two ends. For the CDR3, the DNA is TGTGCCAGCAGTTGGGGGGTACTTGCCTTGAACACTGAAGCTTTCTTT. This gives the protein CASSWGVLALNTEAFF.

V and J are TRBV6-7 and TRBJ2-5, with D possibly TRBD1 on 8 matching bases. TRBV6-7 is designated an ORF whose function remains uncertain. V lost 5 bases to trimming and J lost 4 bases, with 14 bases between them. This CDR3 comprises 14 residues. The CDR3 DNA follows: TGTGCCAGCAGTCTAAACAGGGGGGGAGAGACCCAGTACTTC. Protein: CASSLNRGGETQYF.

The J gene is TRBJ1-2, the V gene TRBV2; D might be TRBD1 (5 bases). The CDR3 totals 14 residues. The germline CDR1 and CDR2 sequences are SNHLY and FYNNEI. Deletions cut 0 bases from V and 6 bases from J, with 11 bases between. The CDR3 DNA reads TGTGCCAGCAGTGAAGCGGGGGGTCTCGATGGCTACACCTTC. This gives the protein CASSEAGGLDGYTF.

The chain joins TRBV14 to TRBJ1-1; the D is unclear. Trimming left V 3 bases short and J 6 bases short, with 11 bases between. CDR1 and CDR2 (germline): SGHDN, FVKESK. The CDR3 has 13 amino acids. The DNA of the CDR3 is TGTGCCAGCAGCCACCAATCAGATTCTGAAGCTTTCTTT. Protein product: CASSHQSDSEAFF. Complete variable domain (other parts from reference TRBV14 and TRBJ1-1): EAGVTQFPSHSVIEKGQTVTLRCDPISGHDNLYWYRRVMGKEIKFLLHFVKESKQDESGMPNNRFLAERTGGTYSTLKVQPAELEDSGVYFCASSHQSDSEAFFGQGTRLTVV.

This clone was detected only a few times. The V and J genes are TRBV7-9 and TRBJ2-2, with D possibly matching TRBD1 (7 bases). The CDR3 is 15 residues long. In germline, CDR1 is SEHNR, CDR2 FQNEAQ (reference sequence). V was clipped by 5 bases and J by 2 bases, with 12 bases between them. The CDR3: CASSPGGLNTGELFF. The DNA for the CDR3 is TGTGCCAGCAGCCCAGGGGGACTTAACACCGGGGAGCTGTTTTTT.

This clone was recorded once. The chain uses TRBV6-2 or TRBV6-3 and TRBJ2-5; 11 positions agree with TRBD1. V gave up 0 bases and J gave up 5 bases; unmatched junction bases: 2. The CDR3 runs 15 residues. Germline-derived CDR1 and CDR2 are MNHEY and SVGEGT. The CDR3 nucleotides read TGTGCCAGCAGTTACTCACGGGACAGGGGGGAGACCCAGTACTTC. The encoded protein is CASSYSRDRGETQYF.

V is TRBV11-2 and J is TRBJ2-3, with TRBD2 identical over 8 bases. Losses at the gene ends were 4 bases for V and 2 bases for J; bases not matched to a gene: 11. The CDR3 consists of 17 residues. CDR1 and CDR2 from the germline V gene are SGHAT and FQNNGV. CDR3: CASSSPLGGGPTDTQYF. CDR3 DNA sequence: TGTGCCAGCAGCTCCCCCCTGGGCGGGGGGCCCACAGATACGCAGTATTTT.

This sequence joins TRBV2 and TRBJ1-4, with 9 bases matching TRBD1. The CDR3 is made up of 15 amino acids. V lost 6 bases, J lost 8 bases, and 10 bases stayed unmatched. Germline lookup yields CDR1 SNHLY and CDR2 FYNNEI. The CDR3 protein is CASRLPRDRDEKLFF. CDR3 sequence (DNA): TGTGCCAGCAGACTCCCCCGGGACAGGGACGAAAAACTGTTTTTT.

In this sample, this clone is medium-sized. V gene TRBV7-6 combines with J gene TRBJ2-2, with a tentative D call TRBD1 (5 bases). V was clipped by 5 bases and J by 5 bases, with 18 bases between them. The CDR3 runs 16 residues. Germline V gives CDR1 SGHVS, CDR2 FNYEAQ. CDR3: CASSKETAGNTGELFF. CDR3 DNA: TGTGCCAGCAGCAAGGAAACGGCAGGGAATACCGGGGAGCTGTTTTTT.

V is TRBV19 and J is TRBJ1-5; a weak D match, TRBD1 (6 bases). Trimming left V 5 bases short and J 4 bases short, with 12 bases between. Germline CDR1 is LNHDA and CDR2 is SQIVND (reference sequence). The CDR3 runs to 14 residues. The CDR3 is CASSASQGNQPQHF. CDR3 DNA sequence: TGTGCCAGTAGTGCGTCACAGGGAAATCAGCCCCAGCATTTT.

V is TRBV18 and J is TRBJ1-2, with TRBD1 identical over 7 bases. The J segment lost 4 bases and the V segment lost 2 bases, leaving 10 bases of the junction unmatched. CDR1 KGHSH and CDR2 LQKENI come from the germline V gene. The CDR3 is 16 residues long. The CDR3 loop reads CASSPEGAAQPYGYTF. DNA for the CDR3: TGTGCCAGCTCACCAGAGGGGGCGGCTCAGCCCTATGGCTACACCTTC.

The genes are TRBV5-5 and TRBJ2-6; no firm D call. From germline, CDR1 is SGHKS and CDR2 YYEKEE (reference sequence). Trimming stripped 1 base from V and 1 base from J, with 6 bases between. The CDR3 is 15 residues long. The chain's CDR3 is CASSLLDSGANVLTF. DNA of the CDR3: TGTGCCAGCAGCTTGCTAGATTCTGGGGCCAACGTCCTGACTTTC.

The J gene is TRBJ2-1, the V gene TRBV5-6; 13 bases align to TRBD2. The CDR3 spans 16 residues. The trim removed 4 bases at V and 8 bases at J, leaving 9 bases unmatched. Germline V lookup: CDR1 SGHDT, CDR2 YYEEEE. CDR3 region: CASSRTSGGLRDEQFF. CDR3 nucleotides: TGTGCCAGCAGCCGGACTAGCGGGGGACTCCGGGATGAGCAGTTCTTC.